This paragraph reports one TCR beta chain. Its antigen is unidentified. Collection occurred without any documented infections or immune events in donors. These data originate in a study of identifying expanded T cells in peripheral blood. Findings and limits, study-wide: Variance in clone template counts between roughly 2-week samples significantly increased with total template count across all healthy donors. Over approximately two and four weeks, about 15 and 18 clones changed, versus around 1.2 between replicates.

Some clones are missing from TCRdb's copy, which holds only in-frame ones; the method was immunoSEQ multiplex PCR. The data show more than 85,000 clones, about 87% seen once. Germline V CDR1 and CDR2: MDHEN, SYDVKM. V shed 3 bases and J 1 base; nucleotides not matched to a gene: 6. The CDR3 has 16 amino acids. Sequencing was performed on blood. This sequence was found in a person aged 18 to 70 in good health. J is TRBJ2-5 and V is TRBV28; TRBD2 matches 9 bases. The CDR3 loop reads CASSFSSGRLQETQYF. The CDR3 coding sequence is TGTGCCAGCAGTTTCTCGAGCGGGAGGCTCCAAGAGACCCAGTACTTC.